This paragraph reports one T cell receptor beta chain. The data were obtained in a study of blood T cell repertoires in COVID-19. Overall study: Collection of acute and convalescent COVID-19 samples took place in the United States, Italy and Spain. T cells, B-cell-depleted T cells, or PBMCs provided the cDNA or gDNA that served as material.

Authors' data handling: Reference gene primer amplification yielded estimated nucleated cell counts. Measured with immunoSEQ multiplex PCR; TCRdb has only the in-frame clones, and not every one. V, J and clone size derive from that table, while D and trimming were established from the DNA sequence. There are 150,000 to 200,000 clones in the sample; 70% to 90% occur only once, and under 5% lies in the top ten. The V and J ends lost 1 base and 0 bases respectively, with 7 bases between them. The CDR3 has 13 amino acids. CDR1 is GTSNPN, CDR2 SVGIG, per germline (reference sequence). The chain carries TRBV30 and TRBJ2-7; no clear D. The sample comprised peripheral blood. The receptor was isolated from a human donor in a cohort sampled during active COVID-19. The CDR3 sequence is CAWSGADSYEQYF. DNA for the CDR3: TGTGCCTGGAGTGGGGCCGACTCCTACGAGCAGTACTTC.